This T cell receptor beta chain came from a study of sequential checkpoint blockade in melanoma. Specified treatment: randomized to nivolumab then ipilimumab (arm A) or the reverse (arm B). Method: immunoSEQ multiplex PCR; TCRdb's copy keeps in-frame clones and lacks some. The sample holds a few thousand clones, over 25% seen once. Sample: tumor tissue (inferred from file names), taken from a patient given nivolumab and ipilimumab in sequence. The receptors here all came from a human donor with melanoma.

The gene calls are TRBV19 and TRBJ1-2; D not certain. The CDR3 has 13 amino acids. V dropped 1 base and J dropped 9 bases, with 12 bases sitting between them. CDR1 LNHDA and CDR2 SQIVND come from the germline V gene (reference sequence). The CDR3 DNA follows: TGTGCCAGTAGTATAGCCGCCCTAGGGCGCTACACCTTC. This translates into CASSIAALGRYTF.